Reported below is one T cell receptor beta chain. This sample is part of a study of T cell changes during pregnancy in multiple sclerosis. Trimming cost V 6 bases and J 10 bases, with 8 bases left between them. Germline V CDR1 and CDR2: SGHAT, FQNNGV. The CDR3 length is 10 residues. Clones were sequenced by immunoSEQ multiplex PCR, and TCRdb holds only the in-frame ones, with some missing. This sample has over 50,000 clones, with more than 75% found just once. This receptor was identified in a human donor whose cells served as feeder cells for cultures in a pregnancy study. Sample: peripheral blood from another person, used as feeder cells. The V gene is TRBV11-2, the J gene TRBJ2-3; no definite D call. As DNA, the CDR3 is TGTGCCAGCAGGCCTACCCCGCAGTATTTT. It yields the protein CASRPTPQYF.